The 21 T cell receptor beta chains in this list originate from one sample, sequenced in a study of blood T cell repertoires in COVID-19. Using immunoSEQ multiplex PCR, the repertoire was profiled, and TCRdb retains in-frame clones only, with some absent. Among around 250,000 clones listed, roughly 84% were seen once. Sequences were obtained from peripheral blood. The receptors come from a woman aged 18-29 years with acute or convalescent COVID-19.

CDR3 nucleotide sequence: TGTGCCAGCAGCGTTGACAGGGAAGAGACCCAGTACTTC. This codes for CASSVDREETQYF. The gene calls are TRBV5-5 and TRBJ2-5; the match to TRBD1 covers 7 bases. After removal of 4 bases from V and 3 bases from J, the junction contained 3 bases not matched to a gene. Germline V gene sequence: CDR1 SGHKS, CDR2 YYEKEE (reference sequence). The CDR3 is 13 residues long.

This clone appeared a few times. V and J are TRBV5-4 and TRBJ2-3; 7 nucleotides line up with TRBD2. The CDR3 runs to 15 residues. Germline assignment: CDR1 SGHNT and CDR2 YYREEE (reference sequence). The J segment lost 4 bases and the V segment lost 2 bases, leaving 7 bases of the junction unmatched. CDR3 region: CASSFREGVADTQYF. The CDR3 region has the DNA TGTGCCAGCAGCTTTAGGGAGGGTGTCGCAGATACGCAGTATTTT.

V gene TRBV27 combines with J gene TRBJ2-4; possible D gene TRBD1, 5 bases. CDR1 is MNHEY, CDR2 SMNVEV, per germline (reference sequence). V dropped 7 bases and J dropped 1 base, with 17 bases sitting between them. This CDR3 spans 16 amino acids. CDR3 in DNA: TGTGCCAGCAACCCAGGGTGGGAAAACGCCAAAAACATTCAGTACTTC. Translation gives CASNPGWENAKNIQYF.

This rearrangement joins TRBV5-6 to TRBJ2-7, with TRBD1 identical over 8 bases. Losses at the gene ends were 4 bases for V and 5 bases for J; bases not matched to a gene: 5. CDR3 length equals 13 residues. CDR1 is SGHDT, CDR2 YYEEEE, per germline. The CDR3 coding sequence is TGTGCCAGCAGCGCGGACAGGGACGACGAGCAGTACTTC. Residues: CASSADRDDEQYF.

This rearrangement joins TRBV28 to TRBJ2-1, with TRBD2 identical over 12 bases. The V gene's germline CDR1 is MDHEN and CDR2 SYDVKM. The ends lost 5 bases at V and 3 bases at J; junction bases unmatched: 5. This CDR3 contains 16 residues. The CDR3 reads CASSVLAGGIYNEQFF. The CDR3 nucleotides are TGTGCCAGCAGTGTACTAGCGGGAGGAATCTACAATGAGCAGTTCTTC.

The chain joins TRBV2 to TRBJ1-1, with a possible D match to TRBD1 (6 bases). The germline CDR1 and CDR2 sequences are SNHLY and FYNNEI. This CDR3 has 13 residues. The V gene lost 7 bases and the J gene lost 0 bases, with 9 bases spanning the gap. The CDR3 here is CASTRGVNTEAFF. CDR3 in DNA: TGTGCCAGCACCAGGGGAGTGAACACTGAAGCTTTCTTT.

The CDR3 sequence is CASSLWPGNTIYF. CDR3 DNA: TGTGCCAGCAGCTTATGGCCTGGAAACACCATATATTTT. The rearrangement links TRBV7-6 to TRBJ1-3; no clear D. The CDR3 is 13 residues long. The germline V gene encodes CDR1 SGHVS and CDR2 FNYEAQ. V shed 2 bases and J shed 2 bases, with 4 bases lying between them. Full variable domain (remainder filled in from reference TRBV7-6 and TRBJ1-3): GAGVSQSPRYKVTKRGQDVALRCDPISGHVSLYWYRQALGQGPEFLTYFNYEAQQDKSGLPNDRFSAERPEGSISTLTIQRTEQRDSAMYRCASSLWPGNTIYFGEGSWLTVV.

This sequence joins TRBV27 and TRBJ2-2, with 11 bases identical to TRBD2. V dropped 7 bases and J dropped 4; count of bases not matched to a gene: 11. This CDR3 has 17 residues. CDR1 is MNHEY, CDR2 SMNVEV, per germline (reference sequence). In DNA, the CDR3 is TGTGCCAGCACCTCGGGGGGACTAGCGGTTCCCACCGGGGAGCTGTTTTTT. Translating it yields CASTSGGLAVPTGELFF.

The chain recombines TRBV19 with TRBJ2-6; D remains ambiguous. Germline-derived CDR1 and CDR2 are LNHDA and SQIVND (reference sequence). Trimming took off 6 bases at V and 2 bases at J, with 11 bases between the two ends. The CDR3 totals 15 residues. Here the CDR3 reads CASRVLGTGANVLTF. The DNA of the CDR3 is TGTGCCAGTAGAGTGCTGGGCACTGGGGCCAACGTCCTGACTTTC.

The gene calls are TRBV6-2 or TRBV6-3 and TRBJ2-7, with D possibly being TRBD1 (5 bases). The germline CDR1 and CDR2 sequences are MNHEY and SVGEGT. Trimming left V 5 bases short and J 0 bases short, with 8 bases between. This CDR3 has 13 residues. CDR3: CASSTTVSYEQYF. The CDR3 DNA reads TGTGCCAGCAGTACGACAGTCTCCTACGAGCAGTACTTC.

The J gene is TRBJ1-1, the V gene TRBV21-1; whether TRBD1, the table's D call, matches the DNA was not checked. TRBV21-1 is marked as a pseudogene. CDR3 size: 13 residues. The CDR3 is CASSINRGTEAFF. The CDR3 nucleotides are TGTGCCAGCAGCATAAACAGGGGCACTGAAGCTTTCTTT.

The rearrangement joins TRBV14 to TRBJ2-1; 10 nucleotides align to TRBD1. With V trimmed by 4 bases and J by 9 bases, 12 bases remained unmatched. The CDR3 covers 16 residues. The V gene's germline CDR1 is SGHDN and CDR2 FVKESK. The CDR3, as DNA: TGTGCCAGCAGCCCCCTCGCCGGGACAGGGGTGCGTGAGCAGTTCTTC. This gives the protein CASSPLAGTGVREQFF.

This chain joins TRBV7-6 and TRBJ1-3; D ambiguous. Trimming took off 4 bases at V and 2 bases at J, with 12 bases between the two ends. The CDR3 totals 15 residues. Germline V gives CDR1 SGHVS, CDR2 FNYEAQ. The CDR3 sequence is CASSSTGLTGNTIYF. The DNA for the CDR3 is TGTGCCAGCAGCTCGACGGGATTAACTGGAAACACCATATATTTT.

The chain combines TRBV18 with TRBJ1-1; tentatively, D is TRBD1 (6 bases). Germline V lookup: CDR1 KGHSH, CDR2 LQKENI. The length of the CDR3 is 14 residues. V was clipped by 3 bases and J by 3 bases, with 11 bases between them. The CDR3 sequence: CASSPLSGDTEAFF. In nucleotides, the CDR3 is TGTGCCAGCTCACCTCTTTCAGGGGACACTGAAGCTTTCTTT.

This clone appeared a few times. In nucleotides, the CDR3 is TGTGCCACCAGTGATTTGGCTAGCGGGAGGGGAGGCAATGAGCAGTTCTTC. Translation: CATSDLASGRGGNEQFF. This chain uses TRBV24-1 with TRBJ2-1; TRBD2 matches at 12 bases. The CDR3 contains 17 residues. The germline V gene has CDR1 KGHDR and CDR2 SFDVKD. Trimming cost V 0 bases and J 6 bases; bases outside gene matches: 5.

This clone was counted a few times. The CDR3 coding sequence is TGTGCCAGCAGCCCCCGGGACTATGGCTACACCTTC. Translation: CASSPRDYGYTF. V is TRBV7-8 and J is TRBJ1-2; D is undetermined. V lost 5 bases and J 3 bases, leaving 7 bases between the germline ends. The CDR3 is 12 amino acids. CDR1 and CDR2 (germline): SGHVS, FQNEAQ.

This clone was detected only a few times. The rearrangement links TRBV30 to TRBJ1-3; 10 nucleotides agree with TRBD1. This CDR3 spans 14 amino acids. CDR1 is GTSNPN and CDR2 is SVGIG in the germline V gene (reference sequence). Trimming at V came to 1 base and at J to 5 bases, leaving 2 bases not matched to a gene. The CDR3: CAWSGQGARNTIYF. DNA of the CDR3: TGTGCCTGGAGTGGACAGGGGGCACGAAACACCATATATTTT. Filled out from reference TRBV30 and TRBJ1-3, the complete variable domain reads SQTIHQWPATLVQPVGSPLSLECTVEGTSNPNLYWYRQAAGRGLQLLFYSVGIGQISSEVPQNLSASRPQDRQFILSSKKLLLSDSGFYLCAWSGQGARNTIYFGEGSWLTVV.

This chain uses TRBV28 with TRBJ2-5; 8 nucleotides agree with TRBD1. The length of the CDR3 is 15 residues. Germline CDR1 is MDHEN and CDR2 is SYDVKM. V lost 6 bases and J lost 9; bases outside the gene matches: 15. The CDR3 sequence is CASRPWGQELVAQYF. The CDR3 nucleotides are TGTGCCAGCAGGCCCTGGGGACAGGAGTTAGTGGCCCAGTACTTC.

This rearrangement joins TRBV4-3 to TRBJ1-6, with no clear D. Germline V lookup: CDR1 LGHNA, CDR2 YSLEER. Trimming removed 0 bases from V and 3 bases from J, with 12 bases in between. This CDR3 region has 17 residues. Here the CDR3 reads CASSQEGGYGYNSPLHF. Written as DNA, the CDR3 is TGCGCCAGCAGCCAAGAAGGCGGGTACGGCTATAATTCACCCCTCCACTTT.

With regard to this clone: This specimen includes other DNA sequences encoding the same CDR3. The CDR3 region has the DNA TGTGCCAGCAGTCTCCTTAACTATGGCTACACCTTC. It is translated as CASSLLNYGYTF. The rearrangement joins TRBV6-2 or TRBV6-3 to TRBJ1-2; D not certain. Germline lookup yields CDR1 MNHEY and CDR2 SVGEGT. This CDR3 has 12 amino acids. V was clipped by 5 bases and J by 1 base, with 5 bases between them.

This clone was counted between two and nine times. The rearrangement joins TRBV29-1 to TRBJ2-1, with TRBD2 matching over 10 bases. Germline assignment: CDR1 SQVTM and CDR2 ANQGSEA. Trimming at V came to 0 bases and at J to 7 bases, leaving 15 bases not matched to a gene. This CDR3 is 18 amino acids long. CDR3 DNA: TGCAGCGTTGAAGACCCGATACTAGCGGGATCTTGGGTGAATGAGCAGTTCTTC. It codes for CSVEDPILAGSWVNEQFF.